This T cell receptor (beta chain) was captured by sequencing in a study of cytomegalovirus exposure and HLA in healthy donors. General study results and limits: 87-base-pair reads could not separate some V segments, including TRBV6-2 and TRBV6-3.

The PCR used 60 Vbeta and 13 Jbeta primers. The data were produced by immunoSEQ multiplex PCR, yet TCRdb's version contains in-frame clones alone and is incomplete. Of approximately 89,000 clones in the sample, approximately 80% are singletons; the top ten hold about a tenth. Note on this clone: The antigen is undetermined.

Germline CDR1 MNHNS, CDR2 SASEGT. The V and J ends lost 6 bases and 0 bases respectively, with 11 bases between them. This CDR3 contains 14 residues. The chain recombines TRBV6-1 with TRBJ1-1; perhaps TRBD1 as D (5 bases). Input material: PBMCs. This sequence was found in a human donor in good health. The CDR3 loop is CASRVTGMNTEAFF. The CDR3 DNA follows: TGTGCCAGCAGGGTAACAGGCATGAACACTGAAGCTTTCTTT.